A single sample gave rise to the 14 T cell receptor beta chains below, sequenced in a study of control samples from healthy donors and cancer patients. The method was immunoSEQ multiplex PCR; TCRdb's version includes in-frame clones alone and lacks a portion of them. The sample's table shows fewer than 200,000 clones. Sequencing used blood. These receptors originate from a woman aged 25 to 39 in good health.

The V call is TRBV6-5, the J call TRBJ2-5, with 9 bases aligning to TRBD1. CDR1 is MNHEY and CDR2 is SVGAGI in the germline V gene. The CDR3 has 14 residues. With 6 bases clipped from V and 6 bases from J, the junction kept 8 bases outside the gene matches. CDR3 residues: CASRPGTGIQTQYF. The DNA for the CDR3 is TGTGCCAGCAGACCTGGGACAGGGATACAGACCCAGTACTTC.

CDR3 bases: TGTGCCAGCAGCTCTCAGGCGAACACTGAAGCTTTCTTT. Translating gives CASSSQANTEAFF. The J gene is TRBJ1-1, the V gene TRBV7-6; D call uncertain. This CDR3 is built from 13 residues. V lost 4 bases to trimming and J lost 1 base, with 7 bases between them. Germline V gives CDR1 SGHVS, CDR2 FNYEAQ.

The chain carries TRBV6-1 and TRBJ2-4, with 10 bases matching TRBD1. The CDR3 runs 15 residues. CDR1 is MNHNS and CDR2 is SASEGT in the germline V gene. V dropped 0 bases and J dropped 6; count of bases not matched to a gene: 2. Here the CDR3 DNA reads TGTGCCAGCAGTGAAGCGACAGGGGGCAGAAACATTCAGTACTTC. Amino acids: CASSEATGGRNIQYF.

The rearrangement links TRBV4-1 to TRBJ2-5; 9 positions match TRBD2. V lost 0 bases to trimming and J lost 5 bases; unmatched junction nucleotides: 7. This CDR3 comprises 16 residues. CDR1 and CDR2 (germline): MGHRA, YSYEKL. CDR3 bases: TGCGCCAGCAGCCAAGACCGTGGACTAGCGTATGAGACCCAGTACTTC. It yields the protein CASSQDRGLAYETQYF.

The chain combines TRBV19 with TRBJ1-2; possibly TRBD1 for D (5 bases). Trimming took off 8 bases at V and 7 bases at J, with 14 bases between the two ends. The CDR3 is 12 amino acids. CDR1 is LNHDA and CDR2 is SQIVND in the germline V gene (reference sequence). The CDR3 protein is CASLQGRAGYTF. CDR3 nucleotide sequence: TGTGCCAGTCTTCAGGGAAGGGCTGGCTACACCTTC.

The chain's CDR3 is CSVEKTGQSYTF. The CDR3 coding sequence is TGCAGCGTTGAAAAGACAGGGCAAAGCTACACCTTC. The rearrangement links TRBV29-1 to TRBJ1-2, with 7 positions matching TRBD1. Germline V gives CDR1 SQVTM, CDR2 ANQGSEA. CDR3 length equals 12 residues. Trimming at V came to 2 bases and at J to 9 bases, leaving 6 bases not matched to a gene.

The V and J genes are TRBV2 and TRBJ2-1; 12 bases match TRBD2. The V gene end was trimmed by 9 bases and the J gene end by 7 bases; junction bases not matched to a gene: 19. Germline assignment: CDR1 SNHLY and CDR2 FYNNEI. The CDR3 spans 18 residues. The CDR3 spells CARRRLAGGPFHENEQFF. The CDR3 DNA reads as TGTGCCAGGAGAAGGCTAGCGGGGGGGCCTTTCCATGAAAATGAGCAGTTCTTC.

This chain uses TRBV28 with TRBJ1-2, with D unresolved. Looked up from germline, CDR1 is MDHEN and CDR2 is SYDVKM. This CDR3 has 15 amino acids. V was cut by 2 bases and J by 6 bases, with 16 bases left in between. CDR3 region: CASSLTVRGNHGYTF. In DNA, the CDR3 is TGTGCCAGCAGTTTAACCGTCCGGGGAAACCATGGCTACACCTTC.

The CDR3 DNA follows: TGTGCCAGCAGGGGACAGGGCTCGGGCTATGGCTACACCTTC. Its translation is CASRGQGSGYGYTF. The chain recombines TRBV2 with TRBJ1-2; 9 bases are a match to TRBD1. The CDR3 contains 14 residues. J gave up 4 bases and V 6 bases, and 6 bases lay outside the gene matches. Germline V gives CDR1 SNHLY, CDR2 FYNNEI. The complete variable domain, with remaining parts taken from reference TRBV2 and TRBJ1-2, reads EPEVTQTPSHQVTQMGQEVILRCVPISNHLYFYWYRQILGQKVEFLVSFYNNEISEKSEIFDDQFSVERPDGSNFTLKIRSTKLEDSAMYFCASRGQGSGYGYTFGSGTRLTVV.

The V gene is TRBV6-5, the J gene TRBJ1-6; 7 nucleotides align to TRBD1. Germline CDR1 MNHEY, CDR2 SVGAGI. With V trimmed by 0 bases and J by 4 bases, 3 bases remained unmatched. CDR3 length: 16 amino acids. CDR3 sequence reads: CASSYSGQVYNSPLHF. The CDR3 nucleotides are TGTGCCAGCAGTTACTCCGGACAGGTTTATAATTCACCCCTCCACTTT.

This sequence joins TRBV5-6 and TRBJ1-2; TRBD1 aligns across 7 bases. The CDR3 has 14 amino acids. V lost 2 bases and J lost 2; bases outside the gene matches: 3. The V gene's germline CDR1 is SGHDT and CDR2 YYEEEE. The CDR3 region has the DNA TGTGCCAGCAGCTTTCGGACAGGAAACTATGGCTACACCTTC. Translated, it gives CASSFRTGNYGYTF.

V is TRBV28 and J is TRBJ2-7, with D unresolved. With 4 bases removed from V and 4 bases from J, the gap between germline ends came to 17 bases. The CDR3 is 15 residues long. Germline CDR1 reads MDHEN; CDR2 reads SYDVKM. This CDR3 reads CASSSPDGRLYEQYF. DNA of the CDR3: TGTGCCAGCAGTTCACCGGACGGGCGGTTGTACGAGCAGTACTTC.

V gene TRBV6-5 combines with J gene TRBJ1-5, with TRBD1 matching over 7 bases. The CDR3 sequence is 13 residues long. In germline, CDR1 is MNHEY, CDR2 SVGAGI. V trimming: 0 bases; J trimming: 9 bases; junction bases outside the gene matches: 2. The CDR3 region is CASSYSTGVPQHF. CDR3 DNA: TGTGCCAGCAGTTACTCCACAGGGGTGCCCCAGCATTTT.

The genes are TRBV4-2 and TRBJ1-2; the match to TRBD1 covers 7 bases. This CDR3 is built from 14 residues. Unmatched junction bases numbered 2, after V lost 1 base and J lost 3 bases. CDR1 and CDR2 from the germline V gene are LGHNA and YNFKEQ. The CDR3 DNA reads TGTGCCAGCAGCCAAGGCGGGACAGACTATGGCTACACCTTC. Translated: CASSQGGTDYGYTF.